The present entry profiles one TCR beta chain with its context. This entry comes from a study of technical replicates of blood from several donors. Sequencing was performed with immunoSEQ multiplex PCR; in TCRdb, only in-frame clones are kept and a portion is missing. The sample shows just over 95,000 clones, roughly 95% of them seen only once. V lost 7 bases and J lost 10, with 20 bases in between. The CDR3 sequence is 13 residues long. Germline V lookup: CDR1 SGHNT, CDR2 YENEEA. Sequencing used T cells isolated from PBMCs. The TCR originated in a human donor in good health. V gene TRBV11-3 combines with J gene TRBJ2-7; perhaps TRBD1 as D (6 bases). As DNA, the CDR3 is TGTGCCAGCACCGTGACCCCAACAGGGCCCCAGTACTTC. Its protein product is CASTVTPTGPQYF. Looking up the rest from reference TRBV11-3 and TRBJ2-7 gives the full variable domain: EAGVVQSPRYKIIEKKQPVAFWCNPISGHNTLYWYLQNLGQGPELLIRYENEEAVDDSQLPKDRFSAERLKGVDSTLKIQPAELGDSAVYLCASTVTPTGPQYFGPGTRLTVT.